This section outlines one T cell receptor (beta chain) sequence together with its context. Its antigen is unknown. TCRdb's table, derived via immunoSEQ multiplex PCR, lists solely in-frame clones and lacks some. This sample has 40,000 to 55,000 clones, with 93% found just once. The sample is drawn from a study of cytomegalovirus exposure and HLA in healthy donors. Regarding the study as a whole: Rare TCR sequences dominated, though some public TCRs recurred in many donors.

With 3 bases clipped from V and 6 bases from J, the junction kept 9 bases outside the gene matches. The CDR3 loop spans 15 amino acids. The germline gives CDR1 SGHDT, CDR2 YYEEEE. V usage is TRBV5-6 and J usage is TRBJ2-7, with 10 bases fitting TRBD1. Sequenced material: PBMCs. The receptor's source is a woman under 30 in good health and CMV-seronegative. CDR3 sequence reads: CASSSGGQGGREQYF. The DNA of the CDR3 is TGTGCCAGCAGCTCCGGCGGACAGGGGGGACGCGAGCAGTACTTC.